This T cell receptor (beta chain) was identified in a study of molecular identifiers for immune sequencing clone quantification. MiXCR, applied by TCRdb to the PCR reads, yields one record per CDR3 protein. The sample lists just over 40,000 distinct CDR3 sequences; around a sixth were seen once. Sorting selected naive CD8 T cells with a CD8+CD4-CCR7+CD45RA+ phenotype. Whole-study findings and limits: Over 99% of effector molecules, but under 1% in naive cells, were held by clones with more than 20 RNA copies.

This clonotype was seen many times. The antigen remains unidentified. This receptor was taken from a human donor in good health. Some libraries in this study had Jurkat cell RNA spiked in. The material sequenced was naive CD8+ T cells from blood, with Jurkat cell RNA spiked in. Sample subset: FACS-sorted CD8+CD4-CCR7+CD45RA+ naive T cells.

In nucleotides, the CDR3 is TGTGCCAGCAGTTTATTCCAAGAGCAGTTCTTC. Translated: CASSLFQEQFF. V and J are TRBV27 and TRBJ2-1; D remains ambiguous. Germline CDR1 and CDR2: MNHEY and SMNVEV (reference sequence). The V end lost 1 base, the J end lost 10 bases, and 5 bases lay between the germline ends. The length of the CDR3 is 11 residues.